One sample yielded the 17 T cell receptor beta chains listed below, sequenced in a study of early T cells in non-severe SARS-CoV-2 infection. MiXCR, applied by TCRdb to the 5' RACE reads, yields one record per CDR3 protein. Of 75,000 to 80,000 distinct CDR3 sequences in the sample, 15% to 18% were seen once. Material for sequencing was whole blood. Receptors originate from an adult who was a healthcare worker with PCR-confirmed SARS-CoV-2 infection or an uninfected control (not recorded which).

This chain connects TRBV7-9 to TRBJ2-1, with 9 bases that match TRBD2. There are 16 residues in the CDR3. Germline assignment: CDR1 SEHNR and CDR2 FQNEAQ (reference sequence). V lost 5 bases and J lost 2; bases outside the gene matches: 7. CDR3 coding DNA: TGTGCCAGCAGCATATATAGCGGGAGACCCTACAATGAGCAGTTCTTC. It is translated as CASSIYSGRPYNEQFF.

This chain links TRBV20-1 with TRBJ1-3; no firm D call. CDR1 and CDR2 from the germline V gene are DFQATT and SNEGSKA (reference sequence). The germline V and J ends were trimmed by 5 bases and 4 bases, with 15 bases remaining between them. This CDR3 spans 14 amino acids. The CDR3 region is CSALRTAAGNTIYF. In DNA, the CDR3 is TGCAGTGCTCTAAGGACTGCGGCGGGAAACACCATATATTTT.

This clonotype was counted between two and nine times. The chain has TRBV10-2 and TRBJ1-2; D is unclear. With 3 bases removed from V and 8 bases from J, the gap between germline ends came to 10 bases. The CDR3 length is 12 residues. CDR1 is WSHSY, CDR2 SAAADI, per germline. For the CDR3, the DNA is TGCGCCAGCAGTGAAGTGGGTGAAGGCTACACCTTC. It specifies CASSEVGEGYTF.

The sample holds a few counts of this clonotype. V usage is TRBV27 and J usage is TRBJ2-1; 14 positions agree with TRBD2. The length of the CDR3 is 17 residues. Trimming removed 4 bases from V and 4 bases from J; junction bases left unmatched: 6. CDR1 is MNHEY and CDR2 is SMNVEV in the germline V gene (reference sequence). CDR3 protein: CASSSGTSGGSYNEQFF. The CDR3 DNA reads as TGTGCCAGCAGTTCAGGGACTAGCGGGGGTTCATACAATGAGCAGTTCTTC.

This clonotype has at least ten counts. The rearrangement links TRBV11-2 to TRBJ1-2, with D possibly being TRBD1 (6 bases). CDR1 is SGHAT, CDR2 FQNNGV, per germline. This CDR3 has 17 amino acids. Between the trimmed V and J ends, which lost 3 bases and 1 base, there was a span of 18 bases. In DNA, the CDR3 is TGTGCCAGCAGCTTGGTAGCGGACAGACCGTTTAACTATGGCTACACCTTC. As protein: CASSLVADRPFNYGYTF.

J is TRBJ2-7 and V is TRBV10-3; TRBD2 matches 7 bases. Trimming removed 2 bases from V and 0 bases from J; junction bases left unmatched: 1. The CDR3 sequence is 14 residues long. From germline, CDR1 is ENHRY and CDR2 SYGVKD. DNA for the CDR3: TGTGCCATCAGTGAGGGACTAGACTCCTACGAGCAGTACTTC. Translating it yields CAISEGLDSYEQYF.

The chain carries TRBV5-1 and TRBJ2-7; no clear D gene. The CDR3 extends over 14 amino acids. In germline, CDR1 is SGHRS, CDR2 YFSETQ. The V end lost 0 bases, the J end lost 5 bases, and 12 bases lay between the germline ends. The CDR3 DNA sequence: TGCGCCAGCAGCTTGGGCACCCTTCCCAACGAGCAGTACTTC. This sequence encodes CASSLGTLPNEQYF. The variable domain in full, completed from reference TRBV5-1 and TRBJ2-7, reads KAGVTQTPRYLIKTRGQQVTLSCSPISGHRSVSWYQQTPGQGLQFLFEYFSETQRNKGNFPGRFSGRQFSNSRSEMNVSTLELGDSALYLCASSLGTLPNEQYFGPGTRLTVT.

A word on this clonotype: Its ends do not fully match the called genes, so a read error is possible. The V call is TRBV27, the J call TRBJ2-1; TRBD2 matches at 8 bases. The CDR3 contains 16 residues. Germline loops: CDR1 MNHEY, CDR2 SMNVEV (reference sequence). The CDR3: CASSLSSGGQYNEQLF. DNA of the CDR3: TGTGCCAGCAGTTTATCGTCGGGGGGGCAATACAATGAGCAGCTCTTC.

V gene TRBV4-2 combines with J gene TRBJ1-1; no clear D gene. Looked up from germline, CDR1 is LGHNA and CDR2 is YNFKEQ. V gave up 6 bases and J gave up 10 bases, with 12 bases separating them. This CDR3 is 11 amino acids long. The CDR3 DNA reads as TGTGCCAGCAGGCTCGGGAGCGGAGCTTTCTTT. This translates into CASRLGSGAFF.

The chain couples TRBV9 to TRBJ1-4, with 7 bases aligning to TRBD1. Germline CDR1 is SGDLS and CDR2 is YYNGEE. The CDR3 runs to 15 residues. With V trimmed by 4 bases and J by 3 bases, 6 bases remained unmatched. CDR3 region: CASSPTGTANEKLFF. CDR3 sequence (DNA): TGTGCCAGCAGCCCCACGGGGACAGCTAATGAAAAACTGTTTTTT.

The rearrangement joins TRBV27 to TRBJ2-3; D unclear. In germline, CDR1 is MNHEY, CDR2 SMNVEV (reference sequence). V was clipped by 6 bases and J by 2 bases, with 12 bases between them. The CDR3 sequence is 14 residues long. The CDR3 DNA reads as TGTGCCAGCAGAGCCTACAGCGTCACAGATACGCAGTATTTT. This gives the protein CASRAYSVTDTQYF.

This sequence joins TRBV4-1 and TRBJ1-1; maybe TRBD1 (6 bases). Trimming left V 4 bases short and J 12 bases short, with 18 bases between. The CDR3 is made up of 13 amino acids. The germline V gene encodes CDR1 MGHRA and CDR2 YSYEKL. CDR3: CASSPTRGGATFF. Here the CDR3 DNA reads TGCGCCAGCAGCCCGACCCGTGGGGGCGCGACTTTCTTT.

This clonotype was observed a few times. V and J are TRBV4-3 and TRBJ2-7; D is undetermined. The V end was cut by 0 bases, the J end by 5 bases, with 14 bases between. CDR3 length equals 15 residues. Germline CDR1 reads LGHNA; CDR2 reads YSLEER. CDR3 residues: CASSQEYYFLDEQYF. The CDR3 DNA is TGCGCCAGCAGCCAAGAATATTACTTCCTTGACGAGCAGTACTTC.

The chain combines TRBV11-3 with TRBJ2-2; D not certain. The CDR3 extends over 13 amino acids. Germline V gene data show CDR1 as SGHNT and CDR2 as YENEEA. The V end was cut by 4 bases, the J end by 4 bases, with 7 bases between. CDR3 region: CASSSYTTGELFF. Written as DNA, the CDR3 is TGTGCCAGCAGCTCCTATACCACCGGGGAGCTGTTTTTT.

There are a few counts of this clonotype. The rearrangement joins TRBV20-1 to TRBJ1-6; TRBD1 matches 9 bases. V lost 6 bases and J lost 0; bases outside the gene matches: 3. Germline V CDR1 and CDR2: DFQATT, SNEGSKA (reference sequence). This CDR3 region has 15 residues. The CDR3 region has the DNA TGCAGTGCCGAGGACAGGGGCTCCTATAATTCACCCCTCCACTTT. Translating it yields CSAEDRGSYNSPLHF.

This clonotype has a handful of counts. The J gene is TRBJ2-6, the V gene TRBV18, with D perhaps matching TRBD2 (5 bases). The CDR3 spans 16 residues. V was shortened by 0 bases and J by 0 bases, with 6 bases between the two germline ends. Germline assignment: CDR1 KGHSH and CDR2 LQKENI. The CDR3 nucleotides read TGTGCCAGCTCACCACCTGGACTCTCTGGGGCCAACGTCCTGACTTTC. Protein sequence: CASSPPGLSGANVLTF.

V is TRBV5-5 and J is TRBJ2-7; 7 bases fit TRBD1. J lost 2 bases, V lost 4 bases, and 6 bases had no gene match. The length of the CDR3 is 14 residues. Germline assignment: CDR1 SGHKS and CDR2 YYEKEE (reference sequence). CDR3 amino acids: CASSLIDRAYEQYF. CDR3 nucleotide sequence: TGTGCCAGCAGCCTAATTGACAGGGCCTACGAGCAGTACTTC.